This T cell receptor beta chain appears in the sequencing data of a study of shared clonotypes between healthy human individuals. Study in general: Each donor contributed plates that comprised three CD4 naive, three CD4 memory, two CD8 naive and one CD8 memory.

Profiled with immunoSEQ multiplex PCR; TCRdb holds only in-frame clones, not every one. The data show over a million clones, with roughly 96% seen just once and about 1% held by the top ten. Germline V CDR1 and CDR2: SGHRS, YFSETQ. The CDR3 is made up of 13 amino acids. Trimming removed 2 bases at V and 4 bases at J, with 9 bases between. Study conclusions and caveats: The study drew on few donors, limiting represented genetic and exposure-history diversity.

To note about this clone: As yet, its antigen is unknown.

Sequenced sample: naive CD4+ T cells sorted from blood. Subset reported: CD45RA+ positively selected. The sequence derives from a man younger than 40 in good health. This chain uses TRBV5-1 with TRBJ2-5; D unclear. This chain's CDR3 is CASSLLSGETQYF. The CDR3 nucleotides are TGCGCCAGCAGCTTATTATCGGGAGAGACCCAGTACTTC.